Listed here are 17 T cell receptor beta chains from one sample, sequenced in a study of T cells in Graves' hyperthyroidism and ophthalmopathy. What was amplified from RNA transcripts were TCR beta CDR3 regions. The TCR CDR3 was amplified in a first-round RT-PCR using the HTBI primer set. TCRdb reanalysed the multiplex PCR reads using MiXCR and keeps one entry per CDR3 protein. The table includes a few hundred thousand distinct CDR3 sequences, roughly 50% detected once. The source material was peripheral blood or thyroid tissue (not recorded which). The source is a woman younger than 30 with Graves' hyperthyroidism.

This clonotype was seen once. The CDR3 sequence: CSGHRVYGYTF. In nucleotides, the CDR3 is TGCAGCGGTCACAGGGTCTATGGCTACACCTTC. This chain uses TRBV29-1 with TRBJ1-2; possibly TRBD1 for D (6 bases). Germline loops: CDR1 SQVTM, CDR2 ANQGSEA. With 7 bases removed from V and 4 bases from J, the gap between germline ends came to 10 bases. There are 11 residues in the CDR3.

The V and J genes are TRBV10-1 and TRBJ2-7; 12 bases are a match to TRBD2. The CDR3 totals 14 residues. V dropped 5 bases and J dropped 3; count of bases not matched to a gene: 2. Germline V gene sequence: CDR1 WNHNN, CDR2 SYGVQD (reference sequence). This CDR3 reads CASSKTSGSYEQYF. In DNA form, the CDR3 reads TGCGCCAGCAGTAAGACTAGCGGGAGCTACGAGCAGTACTTC.

This clonotype occurred once. Being one base from a much bigger clone, this may be a read error. The rearrangement uses TRBV29-1 and TRBJ1-4; no reliable D call. The V gene's germline CDR1 is SQVTM and CDR2 ANQGSEA. The CDR3 runs 13 residues. Here the CDR3 DNA reads TGCAGCGTGTCCCCTGCAACTAATGAAAAACTGCTTTTT. This codes for CSVSPATNEKLLF.

This clonotype was recorded once. This chain joins TRBV12-3 or TRBV12-4 and TRBJ1-6; possibly TRBD1 for D (5 bases). V lost 5 bases and J 13 bases, leaving 18 bases between the germline ends. The CDR3 is made up of 14 amino acids. The CDR3 loop is CASSLTGTEVPLHF. CDR3 sequence (DNA): TGTGCCAGCAGTCTCACCGGGACGGAGGTGCCCCTCCACTTT.

The chain has TRBV5-1 and TRBJ1-1; no clear D gene. The germline V gene has CDR1 SGHRS and CDR2 YFSETQ. This CDR3 spans 14 amino acids. V was clipped by 7 bases and J by 0 bases, with 13 bases between them. DNA of the CDR3: TGCGCCAGCGGCGACGGTCCGATGAACACTGAAGCTTTCTTT. Translation gives CASGDGPMNTEAFF.

V usage is TRBV6-5 and J usage is TRBJ1-5; D gene ambiguous. The V end lost 4 bases, the J end lost 11 bases, and 33 bases lay between the germline ends. Germline V gene data show CDR1 as MNHEY and CDR2 as SVGAGI. The CDR3 runs 19 residues. The CDR3 DNA is TGTGCCAGCAGTTGGCCGCAGACTAGCGCCAATAAGTACCAAGAGACCCAGCATTTT. Translating gives CASSWPQTSANKYQETQHF.

This chain joins TRBV29-1 and TRBJ2-7; 14 bases agree with TRBD2. This CDR3 region has 13 residues. Trimming at V came to 6 bases and at J to 6 bases, leaving 4 bases not matched to a gene. Germline V CDR1 and CDR2: SQVTM, ANQGSEA. The CDR3 DNA sequence: TGCAGCGTCGTAGGGACTAGCGGGAGCGAGCAGTACTTC. As protein: CSVVGTSGSEQYF.

This clonotype was found many times. The gene calls are TRBV29-1 and TRBJ2-2, with 8 positions matching TRBD2. Germline values: CDR1 SQVTM, CDR2 ANQGSEA. The CDR3 runs to 15 residues. V lost 7 bases, J lost 1 base, and 8 bases stayed unmatched. In nucleotides, the CDR3 is TGCAGCGCCTCATACGCGGGAGGGAACACCGGGGAGCTGTTTTTT. Encoded protein: CSASYAGGNTGELFF.

This clonotype was detected once. Since no conserved phenylalanine or tryptophan closes the CDR3, a read error is the likely cause. The DNA is left out, because the CDR3 cannot be placed on it with certainty; the CDR3 is given as TCRdb lists it. The chain uses TRBV6-5 and TRBJ1-3. The germline gives CDR1 MNHEY, CDR2 SVGAGI. Termini included, the CDR3 measures 10 amino acids. CDR3 sequence reads: CASKTGLANT.

This rearrangement joins TRBV5-8 to TRBJ1-5; TRBD1 is a possible D gene (5 bases). The CDR3 extends over 16 amino acids. V was pared by 5 bases and J by 0 bases, with 15 bases between. Germline V gene sequence: CDR1 SGHTS, CDR2 YDEGEE. The CDR3: CASSSGTGYSNQPQHF. As DNA, the CDR3 is TGTGCCAGCAGTTCGGGGACGGGGTATAGCAATCAGCCCCAGCATTTT.

The sample holds many counts of this clonotype. The gene calls are TRBV11-2 and TRBJ2-7; 7 bases align to TRBD1. The germline gives CDR1 SGHAT, CDR2 FQNNGV. This CDR3 is 13 amino acids long. The V and J ends lost 3 bases and 7 bases, in that order; junction bases with no gene match: 6. In DNA, the CDR3 is TGTGCCAGCAGCTTCGACAGGGTGGGAGAGCAGTACTTC. It encodes CASSFDRVGEQYF.

The rearrangement joins TRBV7-9 to TRBJ2-3; TRBD2 aligns across 8 bases. The length of the CDR3 is 15 residues. Germline trimming cut 2 bases from V and 5 bases from J; bases unmatched to any gene: 6. Per germline, CDR1 SEHNR and CDR2 FQNEAQ (reference sequence). The CDR3 DNA reads TGTGCCAGCAGCTTATCGCAGCGGGGGAGAGATACGCAGTATTTT. Protein: CASSLSQRGRDTQYF. Full variable domain (rest looked up from reference TRBV7-9 and TRBJ2-3): DTGVSQNPRHKITKRGQNVTFRCDPISEHNRLYWYRQTLGQGPEFLTYFQNEAQLEKSRLLSDRFSAERPKGSFSTLEIQRTEQGDSAMYLCASSLSQRGRDTQYFGPGTRLTVL.

There are many counts of this clonotype. The chain combines TRBV19 with TRBJ2-2; 7 bases match TRBD1. Germline trimming cut 10 bases from V and 5 bases from J; bases unmatched to any gene: 10. CDR1 LNHDA and CDR2 SQIVND come from the germline V gene (reference sequence). This CDR3 has 14 residues. The CDR3 DNA reads TGTGCCACAAGGAACAGGGGTGAAACCGGGGAGCTGTTTTTT. Translating it yields CATRNRGETGELFF.

The gene calls are TRBV4-2 and TRBJ2-3; D remains unclear. Trimming left V 1 base short and J 0 bases short, with 11 bases between. This CDR3 has 16 amino acids. In germline, CDR1 is LGHNA, CDR2 YNFKEQ. The CDR3 spells CASSQGPASSTDTQYF. CDR3 sequence (DNA): TGTGCCAGCAGCCAAGGCCCAGCGAGTAGCACAGATACGCAGTATTTT.

This sequence joins TRBV20-1 and TRBJ1-1, with D unresolved. Looked up from germline, CDR1 is DFQATT and CDR2 is SNEGSKA (reference sequence). V was pared by 0 bases and J by 7 bases, with 15 bases between. The CDR3 loop spans 14 amino acids. CDR3 bases: TGCAGTGCTAGAGATCTAGCGGGCTACAATGAAGCTTTCTTT. This sequence encodes CSARDLAGYNEAFF.

This clonotype was recorded many times. This sequence joins TRBV14 and TRBJ1-2; D is perhaps TRBD1 (6 bases). The CDR3 sequence is 14 residues long. V lost 4 bases, J lost 4 bases, and 13 bases lay in between. The V gene's germline CDR1 is SGHDN and CDR2 FVKESK. The CDR3 is CASSPVDSFYGYTF. CDR3 DNA: TGTGCCAGCAGCCCCGTGGACAGCTTCTATGGCTACACCTTC.

This clonotype was detected ten times or more. The chain couples TRBV6-5 to TRBJ1-5; D gene unclear. V was shortened by 2 bases and J by 1 base, with 3 bases between the two germline ends. The CDR3 loop spans 13 amino acids. CDR1 is MNHEY, CDR2 SVGAGI, per germline. The CDR3 coding sequence is TGTGCCAGCAGTTACGGGAGCAATCAGCCCCAGCATTTT. It yields the protein CASSYGSNQPQHF.